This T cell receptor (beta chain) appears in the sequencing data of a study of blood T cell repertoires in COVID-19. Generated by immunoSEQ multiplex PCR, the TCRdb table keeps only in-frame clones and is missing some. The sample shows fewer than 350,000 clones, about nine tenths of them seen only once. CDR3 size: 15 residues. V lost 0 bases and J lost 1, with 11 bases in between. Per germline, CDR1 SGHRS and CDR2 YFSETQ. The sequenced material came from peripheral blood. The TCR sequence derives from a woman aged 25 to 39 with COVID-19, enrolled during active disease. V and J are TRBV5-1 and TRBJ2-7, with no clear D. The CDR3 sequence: CASSLGQWASYEQYF. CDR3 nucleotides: TGCGCCAGCAGCTTGGGGCAGTGGGCATCCTACGAGCAGTACTTC.